Sequencing of this TCR beta chain was carried out in a study of CD8 T cells in Susac syndrome. Reverse transcription of roughly 0.45 to 1 ug RNA was performed with random hexamers. TCRdb analysed the immunoSEQ multiplex PCR reads with MiXCR anew, one entry per CDR3 protein. Here the sample spans approximately 200,000 distinct CDR3 sequences, roughly 92% being singletons. V was cut by 6 bases and J by 2 bases, with 17 bases left in between. CDR3 length: 15 residues. The germline gives CDR1 SGHDT, CDR2 YYEEEE. The chain joins TRBV5-6 to TRBJ1-2; D is undetermined. The clonotype was recovered from a human donor with multiple sclerosis. Sequencing was carried out using CD8+ T cells from PBMCs. CDR3: CASTLGMVRNYGYTF. CDR3 sequence (DNA): TGTGCCAGCACCCTAGGGATGGTTCGGAACTATGGCTACACCTTC.